This TCR beta chain appears in the sequencing data of a study of T cell responses to AZD1222 COVID-19 vaccine. This clone was seen more than once but under ten times. Antigen specificity is unknown. Germline-derived CDR1 and CDR2 are MGHDK and SYGVNS. The CDR3 consists of 13 residues. V dropped 0 bases and J dropped 2 bases, with 3 bases sitting between them. Sequencing was performed with immunoSEQ multiplex PCR; in TCRdb, only in-frame clones are kept and a portion is missing. Here the sample spans under 100,000 clones, 80% to 90% being singletons. The study, taken as a whole, reports: At baseline, seropositivity was found in only six AZD1222 recipients. Spike as a whole was targeted by vaccine-associated CD4 TCRs, dominant at 160-218 and 743-854. Donors, mostly white British, included more females; clonal diversity was possibly underestimated.

Timing groups of about 4 and about 12 weeks for second doses were pooled. The sample in question was peripheral blood, obtained 28 days after the second AZD1222 dose. The source of this sequence is an adult who received the AZD1222 COVID-19 vaccine. The chain carries TRBV25-1 and TRBJ2-3; D call uncertain. CDR3 nucleotides: TGTGCCAGCAGTGAATACACCACAGATACGCAGTATTTT. This translates into CASSEYTTDTQYF.